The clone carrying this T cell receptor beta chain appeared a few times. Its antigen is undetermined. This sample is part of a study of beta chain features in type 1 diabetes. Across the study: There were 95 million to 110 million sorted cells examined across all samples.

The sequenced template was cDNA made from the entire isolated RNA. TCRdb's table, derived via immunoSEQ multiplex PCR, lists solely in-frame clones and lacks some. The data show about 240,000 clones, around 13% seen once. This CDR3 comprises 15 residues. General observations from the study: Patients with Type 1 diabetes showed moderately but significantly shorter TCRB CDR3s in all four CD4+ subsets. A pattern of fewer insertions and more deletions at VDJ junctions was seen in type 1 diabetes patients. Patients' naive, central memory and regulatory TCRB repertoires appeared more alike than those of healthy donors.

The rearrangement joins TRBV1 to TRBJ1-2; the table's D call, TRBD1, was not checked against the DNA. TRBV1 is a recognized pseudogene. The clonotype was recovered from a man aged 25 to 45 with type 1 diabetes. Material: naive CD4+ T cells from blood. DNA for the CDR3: TGCACCAGCAGCCAAGATGGCCCCAGGGAACATGGCTACACCTTC. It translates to CTSSQDGPREHGYTF.